Presented here are 5 T cell receptor beta chains from one specimen sequenced in a study of T-cell reconstitution after alpha-beta-depleted transplantation in children. As it was prepared, the TCRbeta library received unique molecular identifiers. TCRdb re-derived calls from the PCR reads in MiXCR, one entry per CDR3 protein. The sample lists around 800,000 distinct CDR3 sequences, approximately 15% occurring once. The sample was PBMCs, mostly from graft donor cells, taken 360 days after TCRalphabeta/CD19-depleted stem cell transplant. Receptor source: a male patient aged 5 to 17 who had a stem cell transplant for acute lymphoblastic leukemia, so the T cells may come from the graft donor.

J is TRBJ1-1 and V is TRBV7-9, with 8 bases lining up with TRBD1. The V gene end was trimmed by 4 bases and the J gene end by 3 bases; junction bases not matched to a gene: 7. The CDR3 loop spans 15 amino acids. Germline CDR1 reads SEHNR; CDR2 reads FQNEAQ (reference sequence). CDR3 in DNA: TGTGCCAGCAGCTCATACAGGGGGATGGACACTGAAGCTTTCTTT. This translates into CASSSYRGMDTEAFF.

This clonotype was seen a handful of times. This chain's CDR3 is CASSWGLLYEQYF. The CDR3 DNA sequence: TGTGCCAGCAGCTGGGGGCTCCTATACGAGCAGTACTTC. V gene TRBV4-2 combines with J gene TRBJ2-7; maybe TRBD1 (6 bases). Germline V gene sequence: CDR1 LGHNA, CDR2 YNFKEQ. Deletions cut 5 bases from V and 4 bases from J, with 12 bases between. The CDR3 contains 13 residues.

This chain joins TRBV7-2 and TRBJ2-3; no clear D. CDR1 and CDR2 from the germline V gene are SGHTA and FQGNSA. CDR3 size: 14 residues. Trimming pared 11 bases from V and 2 bases from J, leaving 17 bases between. CDR3 nucleotides: TGTGCCTCGGATGAAGGGTTCGTCACAGATACGCAGTATTTT. Translation gives CASDEGFVTDTQYF.

The gene calls are TRBV28 and TRBJ2-1; TRBD2 agrees at 8 bases. CDR1 and CDR2 from the germline V gene are MDHEN and SYDVKM. The CDR3 contains 16 residues. The ends lost 5 bases at V and 10 bases at J; junction bases unmatched: 16. CDR3 residues: CASSGPFGRGGREQFF. CDR3 bases: TGTGCCAGCAGTGGACCCTTCGGGAGGGGGGGTAGAGAGCAGTTCTTC. Full variable domain (rest looked up from reference TRBV28 and TRBJ2-1): DVKVTQSSRYLVKRTGEKVFLECVQDMDHENMFWYRQDPGLGLRLIYFSYDVKMKEKGDIPEGYSVSREKKERFSLILESASTNQTSMYLCASSGPFGRGGREQFFGPGTRLTVL.

The chain couples TRBV27 to TRBJ2-7; D ambiguous. Trimming removed 2 bases from V and 0 bases from J, with 11 bases in between. Per germline, CDR1 MNHEY and CDR2 SMNVEV (reference sequence). The CDR3 extends over 15 amino acids. This CDR3 reads CASSLAVISSYEQYF. In DNA form, the CDR3 reads TGTGCCAGCAGTTTAGCGGTAATCAGCTCCTACGAGCAGTACTTC.